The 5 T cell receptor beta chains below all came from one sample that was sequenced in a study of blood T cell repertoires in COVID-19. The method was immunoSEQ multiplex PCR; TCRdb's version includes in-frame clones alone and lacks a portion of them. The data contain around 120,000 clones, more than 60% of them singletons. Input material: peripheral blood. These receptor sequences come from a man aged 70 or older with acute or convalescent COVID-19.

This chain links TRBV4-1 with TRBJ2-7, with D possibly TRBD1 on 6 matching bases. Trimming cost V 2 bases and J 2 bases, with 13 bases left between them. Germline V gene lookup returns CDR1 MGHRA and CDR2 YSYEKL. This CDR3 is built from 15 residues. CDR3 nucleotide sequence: TGCGCCAGCAGCCAAATAAGGACAGCTACCTACGAGCAGTACTTC. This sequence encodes CASSQIRTATYEQYF.

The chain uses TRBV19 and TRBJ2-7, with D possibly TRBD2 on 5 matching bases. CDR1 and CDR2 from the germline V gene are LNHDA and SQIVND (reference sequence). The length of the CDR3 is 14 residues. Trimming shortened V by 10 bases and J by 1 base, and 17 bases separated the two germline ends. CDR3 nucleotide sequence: TGTGCCACCAGACCGGGGTTCGGATCCTACGAGCAGTACTTC. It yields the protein CATRPGFGSYEQYF.

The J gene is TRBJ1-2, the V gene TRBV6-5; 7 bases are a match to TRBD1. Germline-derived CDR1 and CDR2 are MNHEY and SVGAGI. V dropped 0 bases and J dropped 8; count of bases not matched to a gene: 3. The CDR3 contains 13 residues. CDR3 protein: CASSYSRGGGYTF. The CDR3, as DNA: TGTGCCAGCAGTTACTCGAGAGGGGGCGGCTACACCTTC.

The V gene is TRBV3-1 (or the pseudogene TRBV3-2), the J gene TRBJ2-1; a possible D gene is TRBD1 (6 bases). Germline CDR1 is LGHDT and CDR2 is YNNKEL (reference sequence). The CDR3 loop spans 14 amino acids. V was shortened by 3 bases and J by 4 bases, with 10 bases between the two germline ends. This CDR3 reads CASSQTTGYNEQFF. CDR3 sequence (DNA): TGTGCCAGCAGCCAGACTACAGGGTACAATGAGCAGTTCTTC.

The DNA for the CDR3 is TGTGCCAGCAGCTTGTTTCCAAGCAATCAGCCCCAGCATTTT. Its translation: CASSLFPSNQPQHF. The V gene is TRBV7-9, the J gene TRBJ1-5; no definite D call. This CDR3 spans 14 amino acids. From germline, CDR1 is SEHNR and CDR2 FQNEAQ (reference sequence). V lost 3 bases, J lost 1 base, and 7 bases lay in between.